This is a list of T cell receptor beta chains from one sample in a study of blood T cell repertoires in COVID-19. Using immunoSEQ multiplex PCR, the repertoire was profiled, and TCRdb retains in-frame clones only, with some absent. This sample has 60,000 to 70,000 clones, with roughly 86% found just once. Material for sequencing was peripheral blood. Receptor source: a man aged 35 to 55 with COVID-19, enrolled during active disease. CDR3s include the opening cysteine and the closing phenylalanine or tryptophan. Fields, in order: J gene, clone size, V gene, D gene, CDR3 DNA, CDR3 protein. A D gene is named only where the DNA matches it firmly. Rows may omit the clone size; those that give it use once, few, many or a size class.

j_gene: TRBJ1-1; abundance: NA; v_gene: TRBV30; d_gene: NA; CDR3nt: TGTGCCTGGAGGGAGTGGCGGAGAGAAGCTTTCTTT; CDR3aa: CAWREWRREAFF
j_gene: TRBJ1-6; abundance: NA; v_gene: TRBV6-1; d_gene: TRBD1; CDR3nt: TGTGCCAGCAGTGTTTGGACAGGAGTTACGAGCTCCTATAATTCACCCCTCCACTTT; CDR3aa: CASSVWTGVTSSYNSPLHF
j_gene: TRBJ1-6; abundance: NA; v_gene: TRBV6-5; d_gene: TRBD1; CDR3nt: TGTGCCAGCAGTTCCCGGGACAGCTACTCACCCCTCCACTTT; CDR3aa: CASSSRDSYSPLHF
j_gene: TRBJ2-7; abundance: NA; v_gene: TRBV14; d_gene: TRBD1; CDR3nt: TGTGCCAGCAGCCGCAGAGGACAGGAATCCTACGAGCAGTACTTC; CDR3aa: CASSRRGQESYEQYF
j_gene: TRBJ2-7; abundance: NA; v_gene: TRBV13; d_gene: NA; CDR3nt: TGTGCCAGCAGCTTATACAGTCCGACCTACGAGCAGTACTTC; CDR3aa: CASSLYSPTYEQYF
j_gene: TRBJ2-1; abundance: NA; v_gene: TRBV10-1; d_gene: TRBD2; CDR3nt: TGCGCCAGCAGTGACAGCGGGGGGGGGTCCTACAATGAGCAGTTCTTC; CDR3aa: CASSDSGGGSYNEQFF
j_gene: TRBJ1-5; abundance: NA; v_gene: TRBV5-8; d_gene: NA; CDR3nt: TGTGCCAGCAGCCCCTACAATCAGCCCCAGCATTTT; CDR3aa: CASSPYNQPQHF
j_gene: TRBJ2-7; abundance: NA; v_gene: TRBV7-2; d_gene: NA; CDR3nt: TGTGCCAGCAGCTTTCTGGCAGGGGAGTTAAGCGAGCAGTACTTC; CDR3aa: CASSFLAGELSEQYF
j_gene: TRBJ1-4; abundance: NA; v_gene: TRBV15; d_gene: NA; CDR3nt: TGTGCCACCAGCAGAGATCTCCAGGGGATCGAGGAAAAACTGTTTTTT; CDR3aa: CATSRDLQGIEEKLFF
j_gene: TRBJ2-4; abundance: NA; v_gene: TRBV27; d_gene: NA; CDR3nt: TGTGCCAGCAGGGCCCGGGATAGGCACATTCAGTACTTC; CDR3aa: CASRARDRHIQYF
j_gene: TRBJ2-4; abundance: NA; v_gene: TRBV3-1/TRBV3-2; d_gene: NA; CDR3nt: TGTGCCAGCAGCCCGACCCGACTAACAATCATTCAGTACTTC; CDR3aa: CASSPTRLTIIQYF
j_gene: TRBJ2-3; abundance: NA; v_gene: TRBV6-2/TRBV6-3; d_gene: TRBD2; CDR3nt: TGTGCCAGCAGTTCGTATGGGCCTCTAGCGGGGGGCAGCACAGATACGCAGTATTTT; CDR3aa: CASSSYGPLAGGSTDTQYF
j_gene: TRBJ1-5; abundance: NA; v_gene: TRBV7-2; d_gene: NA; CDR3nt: TGTGCCAGCAGCACGACCTCCGACAGAAATCAGCCCCAGCATTTT; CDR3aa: CASSTTSDRNQPQHF
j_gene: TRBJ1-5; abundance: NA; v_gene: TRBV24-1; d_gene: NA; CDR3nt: TGTGCCACGAGCTCGGGTTCTCAGCCCCAGCATTTT; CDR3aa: CATSSGSQPQHF
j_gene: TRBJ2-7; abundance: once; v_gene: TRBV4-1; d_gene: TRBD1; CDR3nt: TGCGCCAGCAGCCAACTAGACAGGGACTACGAGCAGTACTTC; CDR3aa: CASSQLDRDYEQYF
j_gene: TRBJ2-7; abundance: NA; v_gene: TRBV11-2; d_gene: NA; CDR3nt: TGTGCCAGCAGCTTAGATTTGAGACAGCGTCCCCCCTACGAGCAGTACTTC; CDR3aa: CASSLDLRQRPPYEQYF
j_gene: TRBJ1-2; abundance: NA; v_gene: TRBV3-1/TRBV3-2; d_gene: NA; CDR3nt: TGTGCCAGCAGCCAAGTGTACAGAGACTACACCTTC; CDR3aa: CASSQVYRDYTF
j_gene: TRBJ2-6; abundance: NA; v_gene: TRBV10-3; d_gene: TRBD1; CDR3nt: TGTGCCATCAGTGCCCCGGGACAGGTTTTCTCTGGGGCCAACGTCCTGACTTTC; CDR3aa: CAISAPGQVFSGANVLTF
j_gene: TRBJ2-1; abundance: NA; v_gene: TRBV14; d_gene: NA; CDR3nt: TGTGCCAGCAGCCAAGGAGGGTTCTACAATGAGCAGTTCTTC; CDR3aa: CASSQGGFYNEQFF
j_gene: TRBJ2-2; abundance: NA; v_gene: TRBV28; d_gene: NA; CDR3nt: TGTGCCAGCTCTACACCGGGGAGCACTGGGACTTATCAAGGGCTGTTTTTT; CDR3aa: CASSTPGSTGTYQGLFF
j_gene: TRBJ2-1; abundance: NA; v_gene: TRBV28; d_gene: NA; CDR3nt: TGTGCCAGCAGGTCAAACAGGGTGGGTCTCTACAATGAGCAGTTCTTC; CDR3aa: CASRSNRVGLYNEQFF
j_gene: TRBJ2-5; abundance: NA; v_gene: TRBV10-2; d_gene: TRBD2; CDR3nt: TGCGCCAGCGGCCTAGCGGGGCTCAACCAAGAGACCCAGTACTTC; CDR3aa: CASGLAGLNQETQYF
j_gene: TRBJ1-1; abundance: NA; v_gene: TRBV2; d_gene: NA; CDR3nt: TGTGCCAGCAGTGGGGATAGGACAAACACTGAAGCTTTCTTT; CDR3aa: CASSGDRTNTEAFF
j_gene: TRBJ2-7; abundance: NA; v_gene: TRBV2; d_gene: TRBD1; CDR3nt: TGTGCCAGCAGACAGGGGTACGAGCAGTACTTC; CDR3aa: CASRQGYEQYF
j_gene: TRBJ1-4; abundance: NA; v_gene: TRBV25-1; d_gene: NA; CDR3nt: TGTGCCAGCAGTGAATCAGGAAATGAAAAACTGTTTTTT; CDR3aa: CASSESGNEKLFF
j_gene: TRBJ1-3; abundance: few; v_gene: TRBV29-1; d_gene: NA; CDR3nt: TGCAGCGTTGACAAACAGATTCTCTCTGGAAACACCATATATTTT; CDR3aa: CSVDKQILSGNTIYF
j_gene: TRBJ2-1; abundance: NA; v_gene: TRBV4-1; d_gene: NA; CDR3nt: TGCGCCAGCAGCCCAAGTATCACTCGCTACAATGAGCAGTTCTTC; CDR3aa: CASSPSITRYNEQFF
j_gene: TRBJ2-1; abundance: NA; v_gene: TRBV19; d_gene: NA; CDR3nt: TGTGCCAGTAGTTCAGGGTACTACAATGAGCAGTTCTTC; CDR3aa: CASSSGYYNEQFF
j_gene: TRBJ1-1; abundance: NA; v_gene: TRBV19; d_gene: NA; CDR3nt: TGTGCCAGTAGTCAGGGGAGGGGTGAAGCTTTCTTT; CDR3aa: CASSQGRGEAFF
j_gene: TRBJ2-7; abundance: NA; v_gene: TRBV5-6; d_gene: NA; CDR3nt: TGTGCCAGCAGCTATCTCTACGAGCAGTACTTC; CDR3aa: CASSYLYEQYF
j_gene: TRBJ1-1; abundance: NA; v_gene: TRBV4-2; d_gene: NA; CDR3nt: TGTGCCAGCAGCCAAGGACAGGTAGGGAACACTGAAGCTTTCTTT; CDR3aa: CASSQGQVGNTEAFF
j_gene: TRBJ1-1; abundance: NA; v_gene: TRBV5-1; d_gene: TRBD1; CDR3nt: TGCGCCAGCAGCGGGACAGGGACCGGTGGCACTGAAGCTTTCTTT; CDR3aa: CASSGTGTGGTEAFF